This is a list of T cell receptor beta chains from one sample in a study of somatic mutations in cytotoxic T cells in rheumatoid arthritis. TCRdb keeps only in-frame clones here, not all; method: immunoSEQ multiplex PCR. Of some 35,000 clones listed, about 84% are singletons. Material for sequencing was CD8+ T cells sorted from blood. The receptors stem from a man aged 35-49 years in good health. CDR3s include the opening cysteine and the closing phenylalanine or tryptophan. D genes are given only for firm matches. Not every row has a clone size; where given, it reads once, few, many or a size class.

j_call	d_call	v_call	clone_size	cdr3_length	cdr3_nt	cdr3_aa
TRBJ2-1	TRBD1	TRBV29-1	.	13	TGCAGCGTCGGGGACAGGGAGGCTAGTGAGCAGTTCTTC	CSVGDREASEQFF
TRBJ1-1	.	TRBV28	.	14	TGTGCCAGCAGATTGCGGGAGCTGAACACTGAAGCTTTCTTT	CASRLRELNTEAFF
TRBJ2-7	TRBD2	TRBV9	.	15	TGTGCCACCCCGTGGCCAGCGGGAGGGCTAAACGAGCAGTACTTC	CATPWPAGGLNEQYF
TRBJ2-1	.	TRBV19	.	13	TGTGCCAGTAGTATAAGGGGGAGCGATGAGCAGTTCTTC	CASSIRGSDEQFF
TRBJ2-7	TRBD1	TRBV27	.	14	TGTGCCAGCAGTCTCCGGGACAGGTCCTACGAGCAGTACTTC	CASSLRDRSYEQYF
TRBJ2-1	.	TRBV6-6	few	12	TGTGCCAGCGGGGGATTCTACAATGAGCAGTTCTTC	CASGGFYNEQFF
TRBJ2-3	TRBD1	TRBV5-1	.	16	TGCGCCAGCAGCTTGGCGGGCAGGGGGCTCACAGATACGCAGTATTTT	CASSLAGRGLTDTQYF
TRBJ1-3	.	TRBV15	.	14	TGTGCCACCAGCACCGCCGCGGAGGGAAACACCATATATTTT	CATSTAAEGNTIYF
TRBJ1-1	TRBD1	TRBV5-1	.	15	TGCGCCAGCAGCATTACAGGGGGCGAAAGCACTGAAGCTTTCTTT	CASSITGGESTEAFF
TRBJ2-1	.	TRBV30	.	12	TGTGCCTGGAGTACGGGCCAAATAGAGCAGTTCTTC	CAWSTGQIEQFF
TRBJ1-1	.	TRBV4-1	.	15	TGCGCCAGCAGCCACATGGGGCAGGGGAACACTGAAGCTTTCTTT	CASSHMGQGNTEAFF
TRBJ1-2	.	TRBV5-1	.	16	TGCGCCAGCAGCTTGGCCAGGGAGGTTTTTAACTATGGCTACACCTTC	CASSLAREVFNYGYTF
TRBJ2-7	.	TRBV15	.	13	TGTGCCACCAGCAGAGGGGGGTTGGGCGAGCAGTACTTC	CATSRGGLGEQYF
TRBJ1-5	TRBD1	TRBV4-1	.	17	TGCGCCAGCAGCCCCGGACAGGGCGGGACAGGCAATCAGCCCCAGCATTTT	CASSPGQGGTGNQPQHF
TRBJ1-2	.	TRBV7-9	.	14	TGTGCCAGCAGCTTAAGCGGGCAGTTCTATGGCTACACCTTC	CASSLSGQFYGYTF
TRBJ2-5	TRBD1	TRBV30	.	14	TGTGCTCTCAACCGGGACAGGGCTCCGCAGACCCAGTACTTC	CALNRDRAPQTQYF
TRBJ2-7	.	TRBV29-1	.	11	TGCAGCGTTGATATAGGGAGGGAGCAGTACTTC	CSVDIGREQYF
TRBJ2-7	.	TRBV28	.	13	TGTGCCAGCAATAAGGTTAACTCCTACGAGCAGTACTTC	CASNKVNSYEQYF
TRBJ1-2	.	TRBV7-9	.	15	TGTGCCAGCAGCTTGGATGAGGGTCTGGACTATGGCTACACCTTC	CASSLDEGLDYGYTF
TRBJ2-2	.	TRBV19	.	13	TGTGCCAGTAGTATCGGAAACAATGGGAAGCTGTTTTTT	CASSIGNNGKLFF
TRBJ2-2	.	TRBV6-4	.	15	TGTGCCAGCAGTCTTAGCGGAGCGAACACCGGGGAGCTGTTTTTT	CASSLSGANTGELFF
TRBJ1-1	.	TRBV19	few	13	TGTGCCAGTAGTATTGGGACGGTAGGTGAAGCTTTCTTT	CASSIGTVGEAFF
TRBJ1-3	.	TRBV10-1	.	14	TGCGCCAGCAGTACAGGGAGCTCTGGAAACACCATATATTTT	CASSTGSSGNTIYF
TRBJ2-3	.	TRBV11-3	.	16	TGTGCCAGCAGCGATGCTCCAGGCTCTCACACAGATACGCAGTATTTT	CASSDAPGSHTDTQYF
TRBJ2-7	.	TRBV9	.	12	TGTGCCAGCAGCGTAGACAGCTACGAGCAGTACTTC	CASSVDSYEQYF
TRBJ2-5	TRBD1	TRBV30	.	13	TGTGCCTGGAGTCGGGACAGGGGTGAGACCCAGTACTTC	CAWSRDRGETQYF
TRBJ2-7	.	TRBV27	.	13	TGTGCCAGCAGTTTAATAGGGACGGACGAGCAGTACTTC	CASSLIGTDEQYF
TRBJ2-7	TRBD1	TRBV27	.	13	TGTGCCAGCAGTACAGGGGGCTCCTACGAGCAGTACTTC	CASSTGGSYEQYF
TRBJ2-5	.	TRBV11-1	once	16	TGTGCCAGCAGCCAAAACCCCCTCGGGACCCAAGAGACCCAGTACTTC	CASSQNPLGTQETQYF
TRBJ2-7	TRBD1	TRBV19	.	13	TGTGCCAGTAGTTGGACAGGGGGCTACGAGCAGTACTTC	CASSWTGGYEQYF
TRBJ2-4	.	TRBV25-1	.	16	TGTGCCAGCAGGTGGGTAGGGGTCGTAGCCAAAAACATTCAGTACTTC	CASRWVGVVAKNIQYF
TRBJ1-2	.	TRBV14	.	16	TGTGCCAGCAGCCAAGATGACTTTGGGGGGCTGTATGGCTACACCTTC	CASSQDDFGGLYGYTF
TRBJ1-1	TRBD1	TRBV9	.	17	TGTGCCAGCAGCGTAGGGGACAGGGGTACTATGAACACTGAAGCTTTCTTT	CASSVGDRGTMNTEAFF
TRBJ2-1	.	TRBV13	.	13	TGTGCCAGCAGCTCGCGGGACCCCAATGAGCAGTTCTTC	CASSSRDPNEQFF
TRBJ1-4	.	TRBV2	.	15	TGTGCCAGCAGTGAGAACAGGGCAACTAATGAAAAACTGTTTTTT	CASSENRATNEKLFF
TRBJ1-2	TRBD1	TRBV28	.	14	TGTGCCAGCAGTGAGACCGGGACAGGGTATCTCTACACCTTC	CASSETGTGYLYTF
TRBJ2-7	TRBD1	TRBV10-3	.	13	TGTGCCACCTCCAGGGACAGAGCCTACGAGCAGTACTTC	CATSRDRAYEQYF
TRBJ2-6	TRBD1	TRBV28	.	16	TGTGCCAGCAGTCCAACAGGGGTAACTGGGGCCAACGTCCTGACTTTC	CASSPTGVTGANVLTF